The clone carrying this T cell receptor (beta chain) has only a few counts. Its antigen is not known. What was amplified from RNA transcripts were TCR beta CDR3 regions. Researchers ran a first-round RT-PCR on the TCR CDR3 using the HTBI primer set. TCRdb re-called the multiplex PCR reads through MiXCR, storing one row per CDR3 protein. Here the sample spans fewer than 600,000 distinct CDR3 sequences, 12% to 15% being singletons. CDR3 size: 16 residues. Germline V gene lookup returns CDR1 MGHRA and CDR2 YSYEKL. V dropped 0 bases and J dropped 0 bases, with 9 bases sitting between them. This sample was taken from a study of T cells in Graves' hyperthyroidism and ophthalmopathy. Looking at the study overall: Once the initial diagnosis was made, peripheral blood was obtained before any treatment. Study-level findings and limits: Ophthalmopathy, which appeared later, was predicted by the model a median roughly 6.4 months before onset.

The PBMCs were sourced from fresh peripheral blood (about 9.7 ml). This sequence joins TRBV4-1 and TRBJ2-1, with TRBD1 as a possible D gene (5 bases). The receptor comes from a woman aged 40 to 55 with Graves' hyperthyroidism. The source material was blood. This CDR3 is CASSQEDISSYNEQFF. The CDR3 nucleotides read TGCGCCAGCAGCCAAGAGGACATCAGCTCCTACAATGAGCAGTTCTTC.